Listed below are T cell receptor beta chains from one sample, sequenced in a study of cytomegalovirus exposure and HLA in healthy donors. Only in-frame clones appear in the TCRdb table, and some are missing; sequencing was by immunoSEQ multiplex PCR. The sample has over 100,000 clones, 80% seen once. Sequencing used PBMCs. The receptors were gathered from a man aged 25-45 years in good health and CMV-seronegative. The CDR3 runs from the conserved cysteine through the conserved F or W. The D gene is left open where the match is weak.

TRBV11-2,TRBJ2-2,-,CASSLRGIRSGELFF
TRBV2,TRBJ1-2,TRBD1,CASADRSNYGYTF
TRBV29-1,TRBJ1-1,-,CSVEGSRTAGAEAFF
TRBV28,TRBJ1-1,-,CASSSPSTGRPSTEAFF
TRBV5-1,TRBJ2-3,TRBD2,CASSERGAGDTQYF
TRBV10-1,TRBJ1-2,-,CAIRLQGNYGYTF
TRBV18,TRBJ2-5,TRBD2,CASSQSGTSYKTQYF
TRBV6-6,TRBJ2-1,TRBD1,CASRPGQGYNEQFF
TRBV7-9,TRBJ1-3,-,CASKKPELSGNTIYF
TRBV7-9,TRBJ2-3,TRBD2,CASSSGRLAGTDTQYF
TRBV28,TRBJ1-5,TRBD1,CASSPAEGAGNQPQHF
TRBV28,TRBJ2-5,TRBD2,CASKGRSSGGARQETQYF
TRBV5-8,TRBJ2-7,TRBD1,CASSKGQSHEQYF
TRBV6-6,TRBJ1-2,-,CASRKTPKGREGGYTF
TRBV6-5,TRBJ2-7,-,CASSLQGHDRMGQYF
TRBV5-1,TRBJ2-3,TRBD2,CASSSGGGTDTQYF
TRBV19,TRBJ2-1,TRBD2,CASSLTSGIYNEQFF
TRBV18,TRBJ2-7,-,CASSPSAGDHEQYF
TRBV5-8,TRBJ2-5,TRBD1,CASSPGTGGIRVQETQYF
TRBV6-1,TRBJ2-7,-,CALAGNSYEQYF
TRBV4-1,TRBJ2-3,TRBD2,CASSQDPAGGTDTQYF
TRBV6-5,TRBJ2-7,-,CASSYRQSYEQYF